This TCR beta chain was documented in a study of cytomegalovirus exposure and HLA in healthy donors. Germline CDR1 is SGHTA and CDR2 is FQGNSA. Trimming shortened V by 2 bases and J by 0 bases, and 7 bases separated the two germline ends. The CDR3 consists of 15 residues. It was with 60 Vbeta and 13 Jbeta primers that the PCR ran. Generated by immunoSEQ multiplex PCR, the TCRdb table keeps only in-frame clones and is missing some. The sample yields approximately 120,000 clones, approximately 81% seen once. V is TRBV7-2 and J is TRBJ2-2, with unresolved D. This receptor was taken from a man younger than 30 in good health and CMV-seropositive. Material for sequencing was PBMCs. This CDR3 is CASSLTRTNTGELFF. DNA of the CDR3: TGTGCCAGCAGCTTAACCAGAACGAACACCGGGGAGCTGTTTTTT.